Described below is a single TCR beta chain sequence and its context. Its antigen is unknown. The data are from a study of CXCR3-negative and CXCR3-positive naive CD8 T cells. Each TRB cDNA library was prepared by 5' RACE (with UMI labels). No DNA is given; TCRdb re-called the 5' RACE reads and lists each CDR3 protein once. This sample's clone table lists roughly 110,000 distinct CDR3 sequences. Findings and caveats of the study: Comparison of naive subsets found surface CD5 to be comparable, and TCR strength was inferred on the basis of TRB CDR3 properties. TRBV-TRBJ usage was similar across naive CXCR3 subsets but distinct in memory cells. When CXCR3-positive naive cells were set against CXCR3-negative naive cells, the former had more hydrophobic TRB CDR3s. The level of CXCR3 expression partially decreased after cryopreservation; the majority of assays used fresh PBMCs. Naive subsets were similarly diverse, while memory CD8+ repertoires were much less diverse.

Germline V CDR1 and CDR2: LGHDT, YNNKEL (reference sequence). CDR3 length equals 14 residues. The sequenced sample was naive CXCR3+ CD8+ T cells from blood. Subset noted: CD45RO-CCR7+CD27+CD95- naive CD8+ T cells expressing CXCR3 (TNR3+). This clonotype originated in a human donor in good health. Some clones in this sample may be carry-over from other donors' samples. This rearrangement joins TRBV3-1 to TRBJ2-3. CDR3 loop: CASSQDQEADTQYF.